This is a list of T cell receptor beta chains from one sample in a study of T-cell reconstitution after alpha-beta-depleted transplantation in children. One entry per CDR3 protein, called by TCRdb with MiXCR from the PCR reads. The table includes about 610,000 distinct CDR3 sequences, over 25% detected once. The starting material was PBMCs, obtained before TCRalphabeta/CD19-depleted stem cell transplant. The receptors derive from a boy in the first two years of life with Wiskott-Aldrich syndrome, due to receive a stem cell transplant. CDR3s include the opening cysteine and the closing phenylalanine or tryptophan.

>TRBJ2-1|TRBV29-1
CSVERVSGPDNEQFF
>TRBJ2-1|TRBV5-1
CASSLASYNYYNEQFF
>TRBJ1-1|TRBV11-1
CASSSQEETGTEAFF
>TRBJ1-6|TRBV12-3/TRBV12-4
CASSYRDRTLSPLHF
>TRBJ1-2|TRBV7-9
CASSATGAPLYGYTF
>TRBJ2-7|TRBV5-1
CASSLMAGTYEQYF
>TRBJ2-7|TRBV27
CASSIRDAGSYEQYF
>TRBJ2-2|TRBV7-3
CASSRDREVTGELFF
>TRBJ1-1|TRBV7-9
CASSSPQGKGTEAFF
>TRBJ2-7|TRBV5-1
CASSASRISYEQYF
>TRBJ1-2|TRBV7-2
CASRAGPANYGYTF
>TRBJ2-5|TRBV27
CASSMGGEETQYF
>TRBJ2-7|TRBV30
CAWSDASKVYEQYF
>TRBJ2-7|TRBV5-1
CASSYLATRLAGGLSYEQYF
>TRBJ1-6|TRBV7-2
CASSPRSYNSPLHF
>TRBJ1-1|TRBV5-1
CASSLGTTKAFF